These 24 T cell receptor beta chains originate from one sample sequenced in a study of blood T cell repertoires in COVID-19. TCRdb's copy holds only in-frame clones and misses some; the assay was immunoSEQ multiplex PCR. The sample carries 80,000 to 100,000 clones, about 90% recorded once. Sequenced material: peripheral blood. Source of these receptors: a human donor with COVID-19, enrolled during active disease. The donor label of this sample is uncertain.

The gene calls are TRBV6-5 and TRBJ2-3, with TRBD2 matching 10 bases. After removal of 7 bases from V and 7 bases from J, the junction contained 8 bases not matched to a gene. There are 14 residues in the CDR3. Germline CDR1 is MNHEY and CDR2 is SVGAGI. CDR3 sequence reads: CASKAVAGGNTQYF. The CDR3 DNA reads as TGTGCCAGCAAAGCCGTAGCGGGAGGTAATACGCAGTATTTT.

This chain links TRBV2 with TRBJ1-1, with a tentative D call TRBD1 (5 bases). Trimming shortened V by 4 bases and J by 1 base, and 7 bases separated the two germline ends. Germline V gene data show CDR1 as SNHLY and CDR2 as FYNNEI. The CDR3 has 13 amino acids. The CDR3 DNA reads as TGTGCCAGCAGTGGGCAGGGGAACACTGAAGCTTTCTTT. Protein product: CASSGQGNTEAFF.

V usage is TRBV15 and J usage is TRBJ1-2; the match to TRBD1 covers 7 bases. Germline V gene data show CDR1 as LNHNV and CDR2 as YYDKDF (reference sequence). The CDR3 has 18 residues. V lost 0 bases, J lost 0 bases, and 10 bases stayed unmatched. CDR3 coding DNA: TGTGCCACCAGCAGAGATCTTTCCCCGACAGGGACTAACTATGGCTACACCTTC. Its protein is CATSRDLSPTGTNYGYTF. The full variable domain, in which reference TRBV15 and TRBJ1-2 provide the parts outside the CDR3, is DAMVIQNPRYQVTQFGKPVTLSCSQTLNHNVMYWYQQKSSQAPKLLFHYYDKDFNNEADTPDNFQSRRPNTSFCFLDIRSPGLGDTAMYLCATSRDLSPTGTNYGYTFGSGTRLTVV.

This sequence joins TRBV10-3 and TRBJ2-1; the match to TRBD1 covers 8 bases. The germline V gene encodes CDR1 ENHRY and CDR2 SYGVKD. This CDR3 has 15 residues. V was clipped by 0 bases and J by 7 bases; unmatched bases: 5. CDR3 region: CAISESVGQVNEQFF. In DNA form, the CDR3 reads TGTGCCATCAGTGAGTCGGTGGGACAGGTGAATGAGCAGTTCTTC.

The CDR3 region has the DNA TGCGCCAGCAGCTTGGGTGCAGGAGAGACCCAGTACTTC. This encodes CASSLGAGETQYF. The J gene is TRBJ2-5, the V gene TRBV5-1; no definite D call. CDR1 and CDR2 (germline): SGHRS, YFSETQ. Trimming cost V 0 bases and J 4 bases, with 7 bases left between them. CDR3 length: 13 residues.

CDR3 protein: CASSEYENYEQYF. CDR3 nucleotides: TGTGCCAGCAGTGAATATGAGAACTACGAGCAGTACTTC. The V gene is TRBV25-1, the J gene TRBJ2-7, with D unclear. The V gene's germline CDR1 is MGHDK and CDR2 SYGVNS. This CDR3 is 13 amino acids long. V was pared by 0 bases and J by 3 bases, with 6 bases between.

Here the CDR3 reads CASSSGQPYEQYF. CDR3 DNA: TGTGCCAGCAGTTCGGGACAGCCCTACGAGCAGTACTTC. The chain carries TRBV27 and TRBJ2-7, with TRBD1 matching 7 bases. V trimming: 4 bases; J trimming: 2 bases; junction bases outside the gene matches: 2. This CDR3 contains 13 residues. CDR1 and CDR2 from the germline V gene are MNHEY and SMNVEV (reference sequence).

This clone has a handful of counts. The genes are TRBV29-1 and TRBJ2-3; TRBD2 aligns across 7 bases. Germline trimming cut 7 bases from V and 2 bases from J; bases unmatched to any gene: 15. The CDR3 consists of 16 residues. Germline CDR1 and CDR2: SQVTM and ANQGSEA. The CDR3 sequence: CSGRKPGLRITDTQYF. The CDR3 nucleotides are TGCAGCGGTCGAAAACCGGGACTAAGAATCACAGATACGCAGTATTTT.

V is TRBV6-6 and J is TRBJ2-7; D might be TRBD1 (6 bases). This CDR3 comprises 13 residues. Germline V CDR1 and CDR2: MNHNY, SVGAGI (reference sequence). V shed 0 bases and J shed 4 bases, with 7 bases lying between them. This CDR3 reads CASSYSQGYEQYF. The CDR3 coding sequence is TGTGCCAGCAGTTACTCACAGGGATACGAGCAGTACTTC.

The chain has TRBV6-5 and TRBJ1-1; D not resolved. V shed 2 bases and J shed 8 bases, with 12 bases lying between them. CDR1 and CDR2 from the germline V gene are MNHEY and SVGAGI. The CDR3 is made up of 13 amino acids. The CDR3 nucleotides read TGTGCCAGCAGTTACGAGGTTCGAACCGAAGCTTTCTTT. Encoded protein: CASSYEVRTEAFF.

In this sample, this clone turned up once. CDR3: CASSVGIDQETQYF. Written as DNA, the CDR3 is TGCGCCAGCAGCGTCGGTATCGACCAAGAGACCCAGTACTTC. The J gene is TRBJ2-5, the V gene TRBV5-1; D not resolved. Trimming stripped 4 bases from V and 0 bases from J, with 10 bases between. The germline V gene encodes CDR1 SGHRS and CDR2 YFSETQ. The CDR3 totals 14 residues.

V usage is TRBV5-1 and J usage is TRBJ2-1, with a possible D match to TRBD2 (6 bases). Trimming took 4 bases from V and 2 from J, leaving 10 bases between them. The germline V gene has CDR1 SGHRS and CDR2 YFSETQ. This CDR3 is built from 14 residues. The CDR3 loop reads CASSPSAAYNEQFF. The CDR3 DNA is TGCGCCAGCAGCCCTAGCGCGGCCTACAATGAGCAGTTCTTC.

This clone was picked up one time. V gene TRBV7-9 combines with J gene TRBJ1-2; the D is unclear. Germline V gene sequence: CDR1 SEHNR, CDR2 FQNEAQ (reference sequence). The CDR3 sequence is 14 residues long. Trimming left V 8 bases short and J 1 base short, with 14 bases between. DNA for the CDR3: TGTGCCAGCTCGAGGGAAACCATTAACTATGGCTACACCTTC. Translation: CASSRETINYGYTF.

The chain combines TRBV5-1 with TRBJ2-3; D unresolved. The CDR3 covers 15 residues. V was trimmed by 0 bases and J by 3 bases, leaving 11 bases between them. CDR1 SGHRS and CDR2 YFSETQ come from the germline V gene. CDR3: CASSLANSQTDTQYF. In DNA, the CDR3 is TGCGCCAGCAGCTTGGCGAACAGTCAGACAGATACGCAGTATTTT.

This clone was counted a single time. The chain couples TRBV9 to TRBJ2-1; 8 nucleotides align to TRBD1. Trimming cost V 2 bases and J 3 bases; bases outside gene matches: 4. The CDR3 has 15 amino acids. Germline V gives CDR1 SGDLS, CDR2 YYNGEE. The DNA of the CDR3 is TGTGCCAGCAGCGTGGGGACAGGCGGCTACAATGAGCAGTTCTTC. Translated, it gives CASSVGTGGYNEQFF.

The rearrangement uses TRBV6-1 and TRBJ1-5; D call uncertain. CDR1 is MNHNS and CDR2 is SASEGT in the germline V gene. Trimming took off 1 base at V and 1 base at J, with 5 bases between the two ends. The CDR3 length is 14 residues. In nucleotides, the CDR3 is TGTGCCAGCAGTGAAGTATCGAGCAATCAGCCCCAGCATTTT. Its protein is CASSEVSSNQPQHF.

V and J are TRBV2 and TRBJ2-1, with D perhaps TRBD2 (5 bases). Germline V CDR1 and CDR2: SNHLY, FYNNEI. The CDR3 is made up of 15 amino acids. Deletions cut 6 bases from V and 5 bases from J, with 17 bases between. Written as DNA, the CDR3 is TGTGCCAGCAGATCCTCCGGAGGAACGAACAATGAGCAGTTCTTC. Its protein product is CASRSSGGTNNEQFF.

This clone was seen more than once but under ten times. The chain recombines TRBV21-1 with TRBJ1-2; the table's D call, TRBD1, has no DNA check behind it. TRBV21-1 is a pseudogene. The CDR3 sequence is 15 residues long. CDR3 in amino acids: CASTSEGTPNYGYTF. The CDR3 DNA sequence: TGTGCCAGCACCTCAGAAGGGACACCTAACTATGGCTACACCTTC.

The chain carries TRBV6-5 and TRBJ1-5; D is ambiguous. Trimming removed 8 bases at V and 5 bases at J, with 16 bases between. The germline V gene encodes CDR1 MNHEY and CDR2 SVGAGI. The CDR3 covers 14 residues. CDR3 coding DNA: TGTGCCAGCCGATGGAGGGCTCGGGATCAGCCCCAGCATTTT. Translating it yields CASRWRARDQPQHF.

The chain couples TRBV7-9 to TRBJ1-6; a weak D match, TRBD1 (6 bases). Per the germline V gene, CDR1 is SEHNR and CDR2 is FQNEAQ (reference sequence). V lost 3 bases and J lost 7, with 10 bases in between. CDR3 length equals 14 residues. The CDR3 DNA sequence: TGTGCCAGCAGCTTCTGGACAGAGAATTCACCCCTCCACTTT. Protein: CASSFWTENSPLHF.

V gene TRBV5-6 combines with J gene TRBJ1-1; no reliable D call. The CDR3 extends over 14 amino acids. Germline CDR1 and CDR2: SGHDT and YYEEEE. Trimming left V 7 bases short and J 4 bases short, with 17 bases between. In nucleotides, the CDR3 is TGTGCCAGCCTTAAACTAGGGCATTTCACTGAAGCTTTCTTT. Protein product: CASLKLGHFTEAFF.

This chain connects TRBV5-1 to TRBJ2-2, with 9 bases lining up with TRBD1. The ends lost 0 bases at V and 4 bases at J; junction bases unmatched: 10. CDR3 size: 18 residues. Germline V gene sequence: CDR1 SGHRS, CDR2 YFSETQ. CDR3 DNA: TGCGCCAGCAGCTTGGGGGACAGGGCCGGCGGGGTCACCGGGGAGCTGTTTTTT. Amino acids: CASSLGDRAGGVTGELFF.

The chain recombines TRBV19 with TRBJ1-5; 7 bases line up with TRBD1. The CDR3 length is 14 residues. Looked up from germline, CDR1 is LNHDA and CDR2 is SQIVND (reference sequence). Unmatched junction bases numbered 6, after V lost 5 bases and J lost 5 bases. The CDR3 sequence: CASSSQGEHQPQHF. The CDR3 DNA is TGTGCCAGTAGTTCGCAGGGGGAGCATCAGCCCCAGCATTTT. Full variable domain (outside the CDR3, taken from reference TRBV19 and TRBJ1-5): DGGITQSPKYLFRKEGQNVTLSCEQNLNHDAMYWYRQDPGQGLRLIYYSQIVNDFQKGDIAEGYSVSREKKESFPLTVTSAQKNPTAFYLCASSSQGEHQPQHFGDGTRLSIL.

The CDR3 region has the DNA TGTGCCAGCAGTAGGAGGACAGGGGATGAAAAACTGTTTTTT. As protein: CASSRRTGDEKLFF. The genes are TRBV2 and TRBJ1-4, with 9 bases aligning to TRBD1. CDR3 length equals 14 residues. V lost 5 bases and J lost 6; bases outside the gene matches: 4. Per germline, CDR1 SNHLY and CDR2 FYNNEI.